This is a list of T cell receptor beta chains from one sample in a study of blood T cell repertoires in COVID-19. Clones were read by immunoSEQ multiplex PCR, and TCRdb kept only the in-frame ones, dropping some. In the table there are under 200,000 clones, 80% to 90% of which are singletons. Sequencing was carried out using peripheral blood. Source of these receptors: a woman over 75 with acute or convalescent COVID-19. The CDR3 runs from the conserved cysteine through the conserved F or W. The D gene is left open where the match is weak. Where a row states a size, it is once, few, many or the class of an expanded clone; other rows omit it.

-,TRBD2,TRBJ2-1,TRBV3-1/TRBV3-2,CASSRGLAGIISNEQFF,TGTGCCAGCAGCAGGGGTCTAGCGGGAATAATAAGCAATGAGCAGTTCTTC
-,TRBD2,TRBJ2-7,TRBV4-1,CASSQDTSGRAYEQYF,TGCGCCAGCAGCCAAGATACCAGCGGGAGGGCCTACGAGCAGTACTTC
-,-,TRBJ2-7,TRBV7-2,CASSYTGTSEQYF,TGTGCCAGCAGCTACACAGGGACGAGCGAGCAGTACTTC
-,-,TRBJ2-1,TRBV14,CASSQLSYNEQFF,TGTGCCAGCAGCCAACTCTCCTACAATGAGCAGTTCTTC
-,TRBD2,TRBJ2-3,TRBV7-3,CASSPTPSGTTDTQYF,TGTGCCAGCAGCCCGACGCCTAGCGGGACTACAGATACGCAGTATTTT
-,TRBD1,TRBJ1-3,TRBV6-4,CASSDPGTGAVLRSLGNTIYF,TGTGCCAGCAGTGACCCAGGGACAGGGGCCGTGCTCCGCTCCCTTGGAAACACCATATATTTT
-,-,TRBJ1-2,TRBV7-2,CASSQGLGAFDYGYTF,TGTGCCAGCAGCCAGGGTCTAGGGGCCTTTGACTATGGCTACACCTTC
-,-,TRBJ2-7,TRBV9,CASSARQPSYEQYF,TGTGCCAGCAGCGCCCGACAGCCGAGCTACGAGCAGTACTTC
-,TRBD2,TRBJ2-1,TRBV7-6,CASSLSTGGHNEQFF,TGTGCCAGCAGCCTTAGTACGGGGGGGCATAATGAGCAGTTCTTC
-,TRBD2,TRBJ2-3,TRBV9,CASSVRHSGSLDTQYF,TGTGCCAGCAGCGTAAGGCACAGCGGGAGTTTAGATACGCAGTATTTT
-,-,TRBJ2-4,TRBV9,CASSVTIGTAKNIQYF,TGTGCCAGCAGCGTTACAATTGGGACTGCCAAAAACATTCAGTACTTC
-,-,TRBJ2-1,TRBV10-3,CAISEPRTDSSYNEQFF,TGTGCCATCAGTGAGCCCCGAACAGACAGCTCCTACAATGAGCAGTTCTTC
-,TRBD1,TRBJ1-2,TRBV7-9,CASSPQDRAGYTF,TGTGCCAGCAGCCCACAGGACAGGGCTGGCTACACCTTC
-,-,TRBJ2-3,TRBV29-1,CSVVSGDDTQYF,TGCAGCGTTGTTTCAGGCGACGATACGCAGTATTTT
once,TRBD2,TRBJ2-7,TRBV27,CASSSSGLARYEQYF,TGTGCCAGCAGTTCCTCGGGACTAGCTCGTTACGAGCAGTACTTC
-,TRBD1,TRBJ1-5,TRBV7-2,CASSPDRNNQPQHF,TGTGCCAGCAGCCCGGACAGGAATAATCAGCCCCAGCATTTT
-,-,TRBJ1-4,TRBV18,CASSPGQVNEKLFF,TGTGCCAGCTCACCAGGGCAAGTTAATGAAAAACTGTTTTTT
-,TRBD1,TRBJ1-2,TRBV28,CASTTGANYGYTF,TGTGCCAGCACCACAGGGGCCAACTATGGCTACACCTTC
-,-,TRBJ1-6,TRBV11-2,CASSLKNPGNNSPLHF,TGTGCCAGCAGCTTAAAAAATCCAGGGAATAATTCACCCCTCCACTTT
-,-,TRBJ2-7,TRBV28,CASSLFQGTGEQYF,TGTGCCAGCAGTTTATTCCAGGGCACGGGCGAGCAGTACTTC
-,TRBD2,TRBJ2-7,TRBV10-3,CAISGLAGVGEQYF,TGTGCCATCAGTGGTTTAGCGGGAGTGGGCGAGCAGTACTTC
-,-,TRBJ1-4,TRBV6-1,CASSEDPWGRNEKLFF,TGTGCCAGCAGTGAGGACCCTTGGGGGCGTAATGAAAAACTGTTTTTT
-,TRBD1,TRBJ1-1,TRBV7-6,CASSLGDLDRGPTEAFF,TGTGCCAGCAGCTTAGGGGACCTCGACAGGGGGCCTACTGAAGCTTTCTTT
-,-,TRBJ1-6,TRBV11-2,CASSSPGYNSPLHF,TGTGCCAGCAGCTCCCCAGGTTATAATTCACCCCTCCACTTT
-,TRBD1,TRBJ1-2,TRBV12-5,CASGRGQGVRYTF,TGTGCTAGCGGTCGAGGACAGGGTGTTCGCTACACCTTC
-,-,TRBJ1-2,TRBV6-5,CASTTGYGYTF,TGTGCCAGCACCACAGGGTATGGCTACACCTTC
-,TRBD2,TRBJ2-3,TRBV4-2,CASSPSRGTSGSTDTQYF,TGTGCCAGCAGCCCTTCCCGTGGTACTAGCGGGAGCACAGATACGCAGTATTTT
once,-,TRBJ2-1,TRBV19,CASSTIQGYEQFF,TGTGCCAGTAGTACCATTCAGGGATATGAGCAGTTCTTC
-,-,TRBJ1-3,TRBV27,CASSLPGNTIYF,TGTGCCAGCAGTCTCCCTGGAAACACCATATATTTT
once,TRBD1,TRBJ1-2,TRBV5-6,CASSRGQPYGYTF,TGTGCCAGCAGCCGGGGACAGCCCTATGGCTACACCTTC
-,-,TRBJ2-7,TRBV5-8,CASSFLLRGRGGYEQYF,TGTGCCAGCAGCTTTCTCCTTCGGGGGAGGGGGGGCTACGAGCAGTACTTC
-,TRBD1,TRBJ2-1,TRBV6-5,CASSYWDRLAEQFF,TGTGCCAGCAGTTACTGGGACAGGCTCGCGGAGCAGTTCTTC
-,-,TRBJ2-4,TRBV27,CASLREGAAKNIQYF,TGTGCCAGCCTTAGGGAAGGGGCTGCAAAAAACATTCAGTACTTC
-,TRBD1,TRBJ2-4,TRBV12-5,CASGLVTTGGNIQYF,TGTGCTAGTGGTTTGGTAACAACAGGGGGAAACATTCAGTACTTC
-,-,TRBJ2-7,TRBV2,CASSQNRDLYEQYF,TGTGCCAGCAGTCAGAACCGGGATCTCTACGAGCAGTACTTC
-,-,TRBJ1-4,TRBV28,CASSLQETNEKLFF,TGTGCCAGCAGTTTGCAGGAAACTAATGAAAAACTGTTTTTT
-,-,TRBJ1-1,TRBV5-1,CASSLATGNTEAFF,TGCGCCAGCAGCTTGGCCACAGGGAACACTGAAGCTTTCTTT
-,-,TRBJ2-2,TRBV27,CASSLRGQGLGGRRTGELFF,TGTGCCAGCAGTTTACGCGGACAGGGACTGGGCGGGAGAAGGACCGGGGAGCTGTTTTTT
-,-,TRBJ1-3,TRBV5-6,CASSPFADIGNTIYF,TGTGCCAGCAGCCCCTTTGCGGATATAGGAAACACCATATATTTT
-,-,TRBJ2-7,TRBV7-2,CASSLGLGGDEQYF,TGTGCCAGCAGCTTAGGTCTAGGCGGCGACGAGCAGTACTTC
-,-,TRBJ2-3,TRBV5-1,CASSPTLALTDTQYF,TGCGCCAGCAGCCCGACACTAGCTTTAACAGATACGCAGTATTTT
once,-,TRBJ1-2,TRBV5-1,CASSLGQGNGYTF,TGCGCCAGCAGCTTGGGCCAGGGAAACGGCTACACCTTC
-,-,TRBJ2-2,TRBV18,CASSPPSSTGELFF,TGTGCCAGCTCACCACCTTCTAGTACCGGGGAGCTGTTTTTT
-,TRBD2,TRBJ2-7,TRBV15,CATSLGLAGASYEQYF,TGTGCCACAAGCCTCGGACTAGCGGGAGCGTCCTACGAGCAGTACTTC
once,-,TRBJ1-1,TRBV28,CASSSVDTEAFF,TGTGCCAGCAGTTCCGTCGACACTGAAGCTTTCTTT